The T cell receptor (beta chain) under discussion was sequenced for a study of graft-versus-host responses after intestinal transplantation. Study context: Recipients received multivisceral, liver-intestinal, or isolated intestinal transplants. Anti-thymocyte globulin induction was given to all recipients, followed by tacrolimus and steroids for around three years. Study-level points and caveats: Recipient marrow harbored GvH clones, some of which surfaced first in ileum or blood.

With regard to this clone: Its specificity is unknown.

Profiling relied on immunoSEQ multiplex PCR, and the TCRdb table lists in-frame clones only, not all of them. The sample lists 100,000 or so clones, roughly nine tenths occurring once. The specimen comprised unstimulated CD4+ T cells sorted from spleen or lymph node cells, sampled before intestinal transplant. This TCR came from a human donor who received an intestinal transplant.

The CDR3 DNA follows: TGTGCCAGCAGCCAAGATCTAGCGGATGAGCAGTTCTTC. This translates into CASSQDLADEQFF. The rearrangement uses TRBV14 and TRBJ2-1, with TRBD2 identical over 7 bases. The CDR3 consists of 13 residues. V was pared by 0 bases and J by 8 bases, with 1 base of the junction left unmatched. Germline V gene data show CDR1 as SGHDN and CDR2 as FVKESK.